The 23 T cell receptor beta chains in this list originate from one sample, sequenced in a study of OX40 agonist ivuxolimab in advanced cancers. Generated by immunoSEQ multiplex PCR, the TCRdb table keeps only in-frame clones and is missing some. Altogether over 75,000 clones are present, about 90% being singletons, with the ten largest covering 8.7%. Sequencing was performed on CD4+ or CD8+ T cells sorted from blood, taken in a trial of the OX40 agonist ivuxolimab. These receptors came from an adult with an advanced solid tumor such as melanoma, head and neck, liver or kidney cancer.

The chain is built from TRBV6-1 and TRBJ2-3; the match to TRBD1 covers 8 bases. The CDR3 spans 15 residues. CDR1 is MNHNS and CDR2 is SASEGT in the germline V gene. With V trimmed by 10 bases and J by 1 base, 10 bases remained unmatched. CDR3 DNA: TGTGCCACCTATCCCGGGACAGGCCGCACAGATACGCAGTATTTT. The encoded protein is CATYPGTGRTDTQYF.

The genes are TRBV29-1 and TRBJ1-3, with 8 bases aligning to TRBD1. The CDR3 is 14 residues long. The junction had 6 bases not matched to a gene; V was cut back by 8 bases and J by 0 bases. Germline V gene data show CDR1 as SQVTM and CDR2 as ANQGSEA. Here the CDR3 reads CSTSGGFSGNTIYF. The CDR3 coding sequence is TGCAGCACCTCAGGGGGCTTCTCTGGAAACACCATATATTTT.

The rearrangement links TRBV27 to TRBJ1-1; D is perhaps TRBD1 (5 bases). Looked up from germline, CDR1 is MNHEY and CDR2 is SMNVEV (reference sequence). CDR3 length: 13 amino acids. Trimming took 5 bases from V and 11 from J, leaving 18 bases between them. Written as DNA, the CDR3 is TGTGCCAGCAGTAACCAGGGCTTCACGGAGGCTTTCTTT. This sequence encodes CASSNQGFTEAFF.

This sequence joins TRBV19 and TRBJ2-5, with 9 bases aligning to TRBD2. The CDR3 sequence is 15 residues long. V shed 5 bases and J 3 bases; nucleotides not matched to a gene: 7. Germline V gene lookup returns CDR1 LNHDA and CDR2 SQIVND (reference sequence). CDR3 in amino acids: CASSGGVAGEETQYF. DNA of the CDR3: TGTGCCAGTAGTGGCGGCGTAGCGGGAGAAGAGACCCAGTACTTC.

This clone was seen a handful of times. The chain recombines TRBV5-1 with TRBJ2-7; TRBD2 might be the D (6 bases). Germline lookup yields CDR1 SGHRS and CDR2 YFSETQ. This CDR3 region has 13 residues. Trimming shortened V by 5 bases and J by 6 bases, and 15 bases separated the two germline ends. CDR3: CASSAGGWAEQYF. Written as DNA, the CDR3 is TGCGCCAGCAGTGCCGGGGGATGGGCCGAGCAGTACTTC. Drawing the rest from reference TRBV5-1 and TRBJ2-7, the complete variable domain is KAGVTQTPRYLIKTRGQQVTLSCSPISGHRSVSWYQQTPGQGLQFLFEYFSETQRNKGNFPGRFSGRQFSNSRSEMNVSTLELGDSALYLCASSAGGWAEQYFGPGTRLTVT.

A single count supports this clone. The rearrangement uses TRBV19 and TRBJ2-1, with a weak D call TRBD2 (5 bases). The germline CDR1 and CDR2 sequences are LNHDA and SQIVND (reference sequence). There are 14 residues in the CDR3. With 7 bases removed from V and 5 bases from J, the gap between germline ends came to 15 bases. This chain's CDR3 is CASTRNRLHNEQFF. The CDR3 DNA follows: TGTGCCAGTACCCGCAACAGACTACACAATGAGCAGTTCTTC.

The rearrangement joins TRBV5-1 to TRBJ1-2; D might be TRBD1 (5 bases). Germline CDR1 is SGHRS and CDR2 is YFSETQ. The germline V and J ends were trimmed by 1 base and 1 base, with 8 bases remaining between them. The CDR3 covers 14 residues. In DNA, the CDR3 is TGCGCCAGCAGCTTGACAGGAATTAACTATGGCTACACCTTC. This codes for CASSLTGINYGYTF.

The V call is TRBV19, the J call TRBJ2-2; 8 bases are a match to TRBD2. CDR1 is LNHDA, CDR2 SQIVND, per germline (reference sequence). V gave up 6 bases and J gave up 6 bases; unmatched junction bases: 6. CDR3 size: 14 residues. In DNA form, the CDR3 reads TGTGCCAGTAGGCGGAGCGGGAGCGCCGGGGAGCTGTTTTTT. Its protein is CASRRSGSAGELFF.

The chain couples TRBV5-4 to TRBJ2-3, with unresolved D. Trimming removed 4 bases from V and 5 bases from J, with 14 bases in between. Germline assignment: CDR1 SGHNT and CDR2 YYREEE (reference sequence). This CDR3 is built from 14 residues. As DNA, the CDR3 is TGTGCCAGCAGCCCACCGCCGCCCGAAGATACGCAGTATTTT. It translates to CASSPPPPEDTQYF.

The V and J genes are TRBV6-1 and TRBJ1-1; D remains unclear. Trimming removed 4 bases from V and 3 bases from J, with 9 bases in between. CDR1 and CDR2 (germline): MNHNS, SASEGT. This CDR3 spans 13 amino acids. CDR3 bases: TGTGCCAGCAGTGGCCCAATGGACACTGAAGCTTTCTTT. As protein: CASSGPMDTEAFF.

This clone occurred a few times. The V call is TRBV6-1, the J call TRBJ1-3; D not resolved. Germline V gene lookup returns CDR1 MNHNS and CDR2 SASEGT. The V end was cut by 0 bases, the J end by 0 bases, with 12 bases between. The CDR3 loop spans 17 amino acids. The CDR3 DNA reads TGTGCCAGCAGTGAAGCGAGCCGGGTTATCTCTGGAAACACCATATATTTT. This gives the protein CASSEASRVISGNTIYF.

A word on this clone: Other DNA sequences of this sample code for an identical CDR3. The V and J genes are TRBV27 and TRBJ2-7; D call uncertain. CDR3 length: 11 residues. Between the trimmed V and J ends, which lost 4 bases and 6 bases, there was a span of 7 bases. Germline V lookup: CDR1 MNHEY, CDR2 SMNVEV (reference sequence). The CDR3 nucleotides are TGTGCCAGCAGTTCGGGTGGCGAGCAGTACTTC. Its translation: CASSSGGEQYF.

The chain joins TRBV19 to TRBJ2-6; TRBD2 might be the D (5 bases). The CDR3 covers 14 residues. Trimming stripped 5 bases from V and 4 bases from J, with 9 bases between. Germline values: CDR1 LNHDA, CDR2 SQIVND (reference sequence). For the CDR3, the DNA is TGTGCCAGTAGTGAGGGAGCGGGGGCCAACGTCCTGACTTTC. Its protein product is CASSEGAGANVLTF. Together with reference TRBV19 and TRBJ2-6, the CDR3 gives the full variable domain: DGGITQSPKYLFRKEGQNVTLSCEQNLNHDAMYWYRQDPGQGLRLIYYSQIVNDFQKGDIAEGYSVSREKKESFPLTVTSAQKNPTAFYLCASSEGAGANVLTFGAGSRLTVL.

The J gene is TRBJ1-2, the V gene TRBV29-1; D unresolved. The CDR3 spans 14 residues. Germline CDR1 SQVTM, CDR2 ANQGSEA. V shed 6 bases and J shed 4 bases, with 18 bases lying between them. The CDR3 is CSVPFEGFRYGYTF. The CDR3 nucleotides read TGCAGCGTCCCCTTCGAAGGCTTTCGCTATGGCTACACCTTC.

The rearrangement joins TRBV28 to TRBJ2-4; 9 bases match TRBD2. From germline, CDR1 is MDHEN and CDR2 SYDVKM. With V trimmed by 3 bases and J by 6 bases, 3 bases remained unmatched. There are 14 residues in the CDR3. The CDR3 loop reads CASSFEREVNIQYF. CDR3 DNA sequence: TGTGCCAGCAGTTTCGAGCGGGAGGTAAACATTCAGTACTTC.

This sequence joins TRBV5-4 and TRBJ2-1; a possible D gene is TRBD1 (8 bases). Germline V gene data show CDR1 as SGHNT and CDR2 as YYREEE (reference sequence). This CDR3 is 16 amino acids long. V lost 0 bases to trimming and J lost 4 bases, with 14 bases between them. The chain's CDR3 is CASSLEYRGGYNEQFF. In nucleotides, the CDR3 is TGTGCCAGCAGCTTGGAGTACAGGGGGGGATACAATGAGCAGTTCTTC.

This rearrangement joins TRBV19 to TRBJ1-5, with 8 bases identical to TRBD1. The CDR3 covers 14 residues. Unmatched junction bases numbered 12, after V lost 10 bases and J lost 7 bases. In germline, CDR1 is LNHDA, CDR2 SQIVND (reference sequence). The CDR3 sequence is CATQDRVSSQPQHF. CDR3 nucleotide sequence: TGTGCCACCCAGGACAGGGTGTCCAGCCAGCCCCAGCATTTT.

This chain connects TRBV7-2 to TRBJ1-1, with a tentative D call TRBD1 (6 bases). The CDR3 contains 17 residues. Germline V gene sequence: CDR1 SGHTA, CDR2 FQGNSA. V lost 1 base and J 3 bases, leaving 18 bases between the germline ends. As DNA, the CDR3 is TGTGCCAGCAGCTTAGGGCGGGGGGCTGGTAGGGACACTGAAGCTTTCTTT. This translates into CASSLGRGAGRDTEAFF.

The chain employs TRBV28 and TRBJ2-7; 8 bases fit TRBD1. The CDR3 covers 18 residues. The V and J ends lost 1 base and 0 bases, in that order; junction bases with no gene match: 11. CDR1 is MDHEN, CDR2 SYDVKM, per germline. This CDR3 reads CASSLLGQALFSSYEQYF. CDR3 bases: TGTGCCAGCAGTTTATTGGGACAGGCCTTGTTCAGCTCCTACGAGCAGTACTTC.

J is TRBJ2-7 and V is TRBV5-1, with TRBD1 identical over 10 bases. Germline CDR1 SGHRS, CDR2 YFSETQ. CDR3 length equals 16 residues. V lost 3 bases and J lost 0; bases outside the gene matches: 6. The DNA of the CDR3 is TGCGCCAGCAGCTCGAAAAGGACAGGGGGCTCCTACGAGCAGTACTTC. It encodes CASSSKRTGGSYEQYF.

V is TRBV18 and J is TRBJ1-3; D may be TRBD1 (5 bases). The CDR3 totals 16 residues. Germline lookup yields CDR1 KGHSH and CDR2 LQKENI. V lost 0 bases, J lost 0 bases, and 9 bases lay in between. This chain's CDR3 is CASSPPEGSSGNTIYF. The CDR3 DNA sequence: TGTGCCAGCTCACCACCCGAGGGGTCCTCTGGAAACACCATATATTTT.

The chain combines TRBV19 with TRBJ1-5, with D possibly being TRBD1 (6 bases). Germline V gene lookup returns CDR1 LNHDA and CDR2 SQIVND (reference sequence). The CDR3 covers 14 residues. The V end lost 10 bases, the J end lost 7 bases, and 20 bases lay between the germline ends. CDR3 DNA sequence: TGTGCCACTATGGGGGGCAGGCTCGGGCAGCCCCAGCATTTT. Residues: CATMGGRLGQPQHF.

The CDR3 region has the DNA TGCGCCAGCAGCCAAGATCCGTGGGAGAGGTCCTACAATGAGCAGTTCTTC. Encoded protein: CASSQDPWERSYNEQFF. The chain links TRBV4-1 to TRBJ2-1, with D maybe TRBD2 (5 bases). Deletions cut 0 bases from V and 1 base from J, with 13 bases between. CDR1 and CDR2 from the germline V gene are MGHRA and YSYEKL. The CDR3 consists of 17 residues.